This T cell receptor beta chain was documented in a study of blood T cells in healthy people across ages. The CDR3 has 16 amino acids. With a J-beta primer mix and a sample-barcoded 5' primer, a second PCR ran about 6 to 11 cycles. Every molecule of cDNA carried a tag from a template-switch adaptor with 12 random nucleotides. A single record per CDR3 protein comes from TCRdb applying MiXCR to the 5' RACE reads. The table includes roughly 410,000 distinct CDR3 sequences, approximately 52% detected once. Every donor gave approximately 10 milliliters of peripheral blood. This rearrangement joins TRBV21-1 to TRBJ2-7; TRBD2 reflects the table's D call only, with no check against the DNA. TRBV21-1 is noted as a pseudogene. The receptor was derived from a man aged 55-75 years in good health. Sequencing was performed on blood. CDR3 amino acids: CARILGLAGGPYERYF. CDR3 DNA: TGTGCACGGATCCTGGGACTAGCGGGAGGGCCCTACGAGCGGTACTTC.